These 25 T cell receptor beta chains came from one sample sequenced in a study of blood T cell repertoires in COVID-19. The assay was immunoSEQ multiplex PCR, and TCRdb's table has in-frame clones only and misses some. The table includes over 50,000 clones, 70% to 90% detected once. Sequences were obtained from peripheral blood. The source is a human donor in a cohort sampled during active COVID-19.

The chain employs TRBV3-1 (or the pseudogene TRBV3-2) and TRBJ2-5; 11 nucleotides agree with TRBD2. Unmatched junction bases numbered 10, after V lost 2 bases and J lost 5 bases. The V gene's germline CDR1 is LGHDT and CDR2 YNNKEL (reference sequence). There are 17 residues in the CDR3. This chain's CDR3 is CASSQSGLAGFLETQYF. The DNA of the CDR3 is TGTGCCAGCAGCCAATCAGGACTAGCGGGCTTTCTGGAGACCCAGTACTTC.

The rearrangement links TRBV6-6 to TRBJ1-1; weak D call: TRBD1 (6 bases). The length of the CDR3 is 16 residues. The V end was cut by 2 bases, the J end by 0 bases, with 13 bases between. Germline values: CDR1 MNHNY, CDR2 SVGAGI (reference sequence). CDR3 nucleotide sequence: TGTGCCAGCAGTTACCGTGGACAGCTCATGAACACTGAAGCTTTCTTT. Translation: CASSYRGQLMNTEAFF.

The chain uses TRBV7-9 and TRBJ2-7; 7 bases align to TRBD1. V shed 2 bases and J 2 bases; nucleotides not matched to a gene: 6. There are 15 residues in the CDR3. Per the germline V gene, CDR1 is SEHNR and CDR2 is FQNEAQ (reference sequence). CDR3: CASSLLGTDTYEQYF. CDR3 nucleotides: TGTGCCAGCAGCTTACTCGGGACAGATACCTACGAGCAGTACTTC. Variable domain in full (rest from reference TRBV7-9 and TRBJ2-7): DTGVSQNPRHKITKRGQNVTFRCDPISEHNRLYWYRQTLGQGPEFLTYFQNEAQLEKSRLLSDRFSAERPKGSFSTLEIQRTEQGDSAMYLCASSLLGTDTYEQYFGPGTRLTVT.

The V and J genes are TRBV5-1 and TRBJ2-2; D not certain. The CDR3 length is 14 residues. The V gene's germline CDR1 is SGHRS and CDR2 YFSETQ. V lost 0 bases to trimming and J lost 4 bases, with 7 bases between them. CDR3 residues: CASSLEPITGELFF. For the CDR3, the DNA is TGCGCCAGCAGCTTGGAGCCGATCACCGGGGAGCTGTTTTTT.

This chain connects TRBV5-5 to TRBJ2-6, with TRBD2 as a possible D gene (7 bases). The germline V and J ends were trimmed by 3 bases and 1 base, with 14 bases remaining between them. The CDR3 length is 17 residues. Looked up from germline, CDR1 is SGHKS and CDR2 is YYEKEE (reference sequence). DNA for the CDR3: TGTGCCAGCAGCTCCTTAGGGGGAGGGTCTGGGGCCAACGTCCTGACTTTC. It is translated as CASSSLGGGSGANVLTF.

Comment on this clone: Germline is not matched at one junction end, which may reflect a read error. This chain uses TRBV5-1 with TRBJ2-3, with D tentatively TRBD2 (6 bases). The CDR3 covers 14 residues. CDR1 is SGHRS, CDR2 YFSETQ, per germline. CDR3 region: CTSSLHQRADTQYF. CDR3 coding DNA: TGCACCAGCAGCTTGCATCAGCGGGCAGATACGCAGTATTTT.

This clone occurred a few times. This sequence joins TRBV30 and TRBJ1-2; D is undetermined. Germline values: CDR1 GTSNPN, CDR2 SVGIG (reference sequence). Trimming removed 3 bases from V and 5 bases from J, with 19 bases in between. CDR3 length: 15 amino acids. CDR3 residues: CAWSRPDGGRYGYTF. The CDR3 coding sequence is TGTGCCTGGAGCCGCCCGGATGGAGGGAGATATGGCTACACCTTC.

The rearrangement uses TRBV19 and TRBJ1-5, with unresolved D. CDR3 length: 13 residues. Per germline, CDR1 LNHDA and CDR2 SQIVND (reference sequence). V lost 5 bases and J lost 6, with 11 bases in between. The CDR3 region has the DNA TGTGCCAGTAGTGCGGGGAAGGGTCAGCCCCAGCATTTT. Amino acid sequence: CASSAGKGQPQHF.

This sequence joins TRBV5-6 and TRBJ1-2, with D tentatively TRBD1 (6 bases). V was shortened by 2 bases and J by 2 bases, with 10 bases between the two germline ends. The CDR3 is 14 residues long. Germline V gene data show CDR1 as SGHDT and CDR2 as YYEEEE. DNA of the CDR3: TGTGCCAGCAGCTTACATCAGGGGAACTATGGCTACACCTTC. This codes for CASSLHQGNYGYTF.

V is TRBV5-1 and J is TRBJ1-2; TRBD1 matches at 7 bases. The germline CDR1 and CDR2 sequences are SGHRS and YFSETQ. The CDR3 contains 15 residues. The V segment lost 0 bases and the J segment 5 bases; nucleotides outside the gene matches: 7. The CDR3 DNA sequence: TGCGCCAGCAGCTTGGAAGGGGGCTCTTGGTATGGCTACACCTTC. This sequence encodes CASSLEGGSWYGYTF.

CDR3 sequence reads: CASSQPGQEMVYEQYF. Written as DNA, the CDR3 is TGCGCCAGCAGCCAGCCGGGACAAGAAATGGTCTACGAGCAGTACTTC. The chain employs TRBV4-1 and TRBJ2-7; D perhaps matches TRBD1 (6 bases). The V gene's germline CDR1 is MGHRA and CDR2 YSYEKL. Trimming left V 3 bases short and J 3 bases short, with 18 bases between. This CDR3 is 16 amino acids long.

This sequence joins TRBV7-3 and TRBJ2-3, with a possible D match to TRBD2 (5 bases). The CDR3 is 13 residues long. CDR1 SGHTA and CDR2 FQGTGA come from the germline V gene. The V end was cut by 4 bases, the J end by 6 bases, with 11 bases between. CDR3 region: CASSWTGVDTQYF. The DNA for the CDR3 is TGTGCCAGCAGCTGGACTGGGGTTGATACGCAGTATTTT.

This chain joins TRBV5-1 and TRBJ1-4, with 8 bases aligning to TRBD1. The junction had 6 bases not matched to a gene; V was cut back by 2 bases and J by 3 bases. Germline CDR1 is SGHRS and CDR2 is YFSETQ. The CDR3 has 16 amino acids. In nucleotides, the CDR3 is TGCGCCAGCAGCTTCCAGGGGGCGCGGGCTAATGAAAAACTGTTTTTT. Its protein is CASSFQGARANEKLFF.

This chain uses TRBV5-1 with TRBJ1-1, with 7 bases lining up with TRBD1. J gave up 6 bases and V 1 base, and 18 bases lay outside the gene matches. CDR1 is SGHRS and CDR2 is YFSETQ in the germline V gene. The CDR3 sequence is 18 residues long. CDR3 DNA: TGCGCCAGCAGCTTGTTGGGTGGGGCAGGGGGTAGAGGCGCTGAAGCTTTCTTT. As protein: CASSLLGGAGGRGAEAFF.

This clone has only a few counts. The rearrangement uses TRBV5-1 and TRBJ2-3, with D possibly TRBD2 on 5 matching bases. CDR3 length: 13 amino acids. With 4 bases removed from V and 6 bases from J, the gap between germline ends came to 12 bases. Germline lookup yields CDR1 SGHRS and CDR2 YFSETQ. The CDR3 DNA sequence: TGCGCCAGCAGCCATATCCGAGGGGATACGCAGTATTTT. Protein product: CASSHIRGDTQYF.

This rearrangement joins TRBV7-9 to TRBJ2-1; TRBD1 matches 8 bases. This CDR3 comprises 16 residues. The germline gives CDR1 SEHNR, CDR2 FQNEAQ (reference sequence). V shed 5 bases, J shed 6 bases, and the junction held 12 bases outside the gene matches. The CDR3 bases are TGTGCCAGCAGCCCTAGACAGGGGTCTTCGCGCAATGAGCAGTTCTTC. Its translation: CASSPRQGSSRNEQFF.

This clone was counted between two and nine times. The chain recombines TRBV5-1 with TRBJ2-7; 9 bases agree with TRBD1. Germline CDR1 is SGHRS and CDR2 is YFSETQ. V trimming: 1 base; J trimming: 3 bases; junction bases outside the gene matches: 5. This CDR3 spans 15 amino acids. The CDR3 is CASSLMTGGVYEQYF. For the CDR3, the DNA is TGCGCCAGCAGCTTGATGACAGGGGGAGTCTACGAGCAGTACTTC. The complete variable domain, with remaining parts taken from reference TRBV5-1 and TRBJ2-7, reads KAGVTQTPRYLIKTRGQQVTLSCSPISGHRSVSWYQQTPGQGLQFLFEYFSETQRNKGNFPGRFSGRQFSNSRSEMNVSTLELGDSALYLCASSLMTGGVYEQYFGPGTRLTVT.

The chain links TRBV5-1 to TRBJ2-2; the D gene is possibly TRBD2 (7 bases). CDR3 size: 15 residues. V lost 0 bases and J lost 7, with 13 bases in between. From germline, CDR1 is SGHRS and CDR2 YFSETQ. CDR3 DNA: TGCGCCAGCAGCTTGGAGGGGGGGCCGGTCGGGGAGCTGTTTTTT. Translation: CASSLEGGPVGELFF.

The genes are TRBV5-4 and TRBJ2-1; 12 bases are a match to TRBD2. With 5 bases clipped from V and 15 bases from J, the junction kept 15 bases outside the gene matches. CDR3 size: 15 residues. Per germline, CDR1 SGHNT and CDR2 YYREEE (reference sequence). The CDR3 spells CASSYEPLAGGPGFF. For the CDR3, the DNA is TGTGCCAGCAGTTACGAACCACTAGCGGGGGGCCCGGGGTTCTTC.

This clone was picked up one time. J is TRBJ1-5 and V is TRBV30, with D unresolved. Germline V CDR1 and CDR2: GTSNPN, SVGIG (reference sequence). The CDR3 is 14 residues long. V was pared by 0 bases and J by 4 bases, with 10 bases between. CDR3 protein: CAWSVGGSNQPQHF. The CDR3 bases are TGTGCCTGGAGTGTAGGAGGGAGTAATCAGCCCCAGCATTTT.

CDR3 loop: CAWSSGLRQPQHF. The DNA for the CDR3 is TGTGCCTGGAGTTCTGGCCTTCGTCAGCCCCAGCATTTT. The chain combines TRBV30 with TRBJ1-5, with D unclear. The CDR3 covers 13 residues. Trimming shortened V by 2 bases and J by 6 bases, and 11 bases separated the two germline ends. The germline gives CDR1 GTSNPN, CDR2 SVGIG (reference sequence).

The CDR3 DNA reads as TGTGCCATCAGTGAGGCTTCCGGGACAGGGAGTCCAGAGACCCAGTACTTC. Its protein product is CAISEASGTGSPETQYF. The chain has TRBV10-3 and TRBJ2-5, with 9 bases fitting TRBD1. The CDR3 runs to 17 residues. The J segment lost 4 bases and the V segment lost 2 bases, leaving 11 bases of the junction unmatched. CDR1 ENHRY and CDR2 SYGVKD come from the germline V gene.

The V gene is TRBV6-2 or TRBV6-3, the J gene TRBJ1-1, with 7 bases aligning to TRBD1. The V gene end was trimmed by 4 bases and the J gene end by 2 bases; junction bases not matched to a gene: 13. CDR1 MNHEY and CDR2 SVGEGT come from the germline V gene. The CDR3 has 17 residues. Here the CDR3 reads CASSSPPGRGPNTEAFF. CDR3 in DNA: TGTGCCAGCAGTTCCCCCCCCGGGAGGGGGCCAAACACTGAAGCTTTCTTT.

As to this clone: One end of the junction varies from germline; a read error may be responsible. The V call is TRBV5-1, the J call TRBJ2-7, with D perhaps TRBD1 (6 bases). CDR1 and CDR2 (germline): SGHRS, YFSETQ. The CDR3 loop spans 14 amino acids. The CDR3, as DNA: TGCGCCAGCAGGTTGGGGGCTATCTCCTACGAGCAGTACTTC. This encodes CASRLGAISYEQYF. The complete variable domain, with remaining parts taken from reference TRBV5-1 and TRBJ2-7, reads KAGVTQTPRYLIKTRGQQVTLSCSPISGHRSVSWYQQTPGQGLQFLFEYFSETQRNKGNFPGRFSGRQFSNSRSEMNVSTLELGDSALYLCASRLGAISYEQYFGPGTRLTVT.

This clone was observed a few times. This rearrangement joins TRBV6-5 to TRBJ2-3; D may be TRBD1 (5 bases). Germline V lookup: CDR1 MNHEY, CDR2 SVGAGI. The CDR3 is 15 residues long. V lost 1 base, J lost 4 bases, and 12 bases lay in between. For the CDR3, the DNA is TGTGCCAGCAGTTACTGGGGCAGGTGGGCAGATACGCAGTATTTT. Protein sequence: CASSYWGRWADTQYF.